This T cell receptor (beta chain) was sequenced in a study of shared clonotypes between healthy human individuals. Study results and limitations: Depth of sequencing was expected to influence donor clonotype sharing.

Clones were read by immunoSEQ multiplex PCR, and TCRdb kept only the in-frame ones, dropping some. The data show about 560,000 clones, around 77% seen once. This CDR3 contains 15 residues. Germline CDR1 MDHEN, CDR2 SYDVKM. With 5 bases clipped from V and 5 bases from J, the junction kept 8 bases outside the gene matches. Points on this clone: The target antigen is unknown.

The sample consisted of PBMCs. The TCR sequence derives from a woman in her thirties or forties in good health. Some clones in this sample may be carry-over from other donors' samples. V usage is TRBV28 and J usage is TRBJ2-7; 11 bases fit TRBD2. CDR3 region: CASSRRTSGRHEQYF. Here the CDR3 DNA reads TGTGCCAGCAGTCGTAGGACTAGCGGGCGCCACGAGCAGTACTTC.